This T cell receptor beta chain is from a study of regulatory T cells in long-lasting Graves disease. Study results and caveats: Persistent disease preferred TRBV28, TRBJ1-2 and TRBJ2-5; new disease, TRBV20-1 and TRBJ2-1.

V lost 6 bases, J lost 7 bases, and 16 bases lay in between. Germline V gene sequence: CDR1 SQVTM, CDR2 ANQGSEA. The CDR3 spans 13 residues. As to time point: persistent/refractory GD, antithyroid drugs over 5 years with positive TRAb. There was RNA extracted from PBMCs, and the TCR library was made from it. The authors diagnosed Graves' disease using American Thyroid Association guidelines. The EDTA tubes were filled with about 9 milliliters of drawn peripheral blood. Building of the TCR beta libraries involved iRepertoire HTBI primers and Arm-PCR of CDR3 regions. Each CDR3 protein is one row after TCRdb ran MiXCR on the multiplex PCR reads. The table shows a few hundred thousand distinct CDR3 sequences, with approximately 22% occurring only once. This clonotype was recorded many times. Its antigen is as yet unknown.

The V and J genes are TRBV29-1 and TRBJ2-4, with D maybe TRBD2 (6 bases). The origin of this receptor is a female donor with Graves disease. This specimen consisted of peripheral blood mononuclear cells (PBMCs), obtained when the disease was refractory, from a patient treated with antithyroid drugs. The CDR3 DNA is TGCAGCGTCCGTAGCGGTGGGGGGAACATTCAGTACTTC. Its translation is CSVRSGGGNIQYF.